The 30 T cell receptor beta chains below all came from one sample that was sequenced in a study of blood T cell repertoires in COVID-19. Profiled with immunoSEQ multiplex PCR; TCRdb holds only in-frame clones, not every one. Of some 300,000 clones in the sample, approximately 86% were seen once. The source material was PBMCs or T cells enriched from blood (not recorded which). All receptors come from a woman aged 25 to 39 who had recovered from COVID-19.

DNA for the CDR3: TGTGCCAGTAGTATAGAGCGGGGGAGGACAGACCTGAATTCACCCCTCCACTTT. Translating it yields CASSIERGRTDLNSPLHF. The chain joins TRBV19 to TRBJ1-6; a weak D match, TRBD1 (6 bases). Germline loops: CDR1 LNHDA, CDR2 SQIVND (reference sequence). The CDR3 is 18 amino acids. V was shortened by 0 bases and J by 7 bases, with 19 bases between the two germline ends.

The chain employs TRBV20-1 and TRBJ2-5, with D possibly matching TRBD1 (5 bases). Germline values: CDR1 DFQATT, CDR2 SNEGSKA (reference sequence). Trimming left V 6 bases short and J 2 bases short, with 7 bases between. The CDR3 is 11 residues long. DNA of the CDR3: TGCAGTGCCAGGGTACAAGAGACCCAGTACTTC. Encoded protein: CSARVQETQYF.

This rearrangement joins TRBV5-4 to TRBJ2-3; a weak D match, TRBD1 (5 bases). The CDR3 runs 19 residues. Germline loops: CDR1 SGHNT, CDR2 YYREEE (reference sequence). The V end was cut by 2 bases, the J end by 2 bases, with 24 bases between. This chain's CDR3 is CASSFRFGSRQSSTDTQYF. The CDR3 nucleotides read TGTGCCAGCAGCTTTAGGTTTGGGTCGAGACAGAGCTCCACAGATACGCAGTATTTT.

The CDR3 sequence is CSATTGGFQYF. The CDR3 DNA reads TGCAGTGCTACCACAGGGGGCTTCCAGTACTTC. This sequence joins TRBV20-1 and TRBJ2-5, with TRBD1 matching over 9 bases. V lost 4 bases to trimming and J lost 10 bases; unmatched junction nucleotides: 4. Germline assignment: CDR1 DFQATT and CDR2 SNEGSKA (reference sequence). The CDR3 is 11 residues long.

This chain joins TRBV28 and TRBJ1-1, with TRBD1 identical over 7 bases. The CDR3 sequence is 12 residues long. V shed 6 bases, J shed 3 bases, and the junction held 1 base outside the gene matches. Germline CDR1 reads MDHEN; CDR2 reads SYDVKM. In DNA form, the CDR3 reads TGTGCCAGCAGACAGGGGTACACTGAAGCTTTCTTT. This gives the protein CASRQGYTEAFF.

CDR3 sequence reads: CASSGSGNSNQPQHF. CDR3 nucleotide sequence: TGTGCCAGCAGCGGGTCGGGGAATAGCAATCAGCCCCAGCATTTT. The chain is built from TRBV9 and TRBJ1-5; the D is unclear. From germline, CDR1 is SGDLS and CDR2 YYNGEE. Trimming pared 3 bases from V and 0 bases from J, leaving 10 bases between. The CDR3 is 15 amino acids.

The rearrangement joins TRBV10-2 to TRBJ2-7; D perhaps matches TRBD2 (7 bases). This CDR3 is 12 amino acids long. Germline CDR1 reads WSHSY; CDR2 reads SAAADI. V was trimmed by 10 bases and J by 9 bases, leaving 19 bases between them. CDR3 sequence reads: CATGPRGGGQYF. CDR3 DNA: TGCGCCACCGGTCCCCGAGGGGGGGGGCAGTACTTC.

DNA for the CDR3: TGTGCCAGCAGCCAAGTAGAACTAGCGGTTTACACCGGGGAGCTGTTTTTT. Encoded protein: CASSQVELAVYTGELFF. The chain employs TRBV14 and TRBJ2-2, with 8 positions matching TRBD2. This CDR3 comprises 17 residues. In germline, CDR1 is SGHDN, CDR2 FVKESK. V was clipped by 1 base and J by 3 bases; unmatched bases: 7.

This chain joins TRBV30 and TRBJ1-1; no clear D gene. Germline V gene lookup returns CDR1 GTSNPN and CDR2 SVGIG (reference sequence). This CDR3 has 14 residues. For the CDR3, the DNA is TGTGGACTGACTCTTTCTCGCCTTGTCACTGAAGCTTTCTTT. Translation: CGLTLSRLVTEAFF. Based on the CDR3 plus reference TRBV30 and TRBJ1-1, the full variable domain is SQTIHQWPATLVQPVGSPLSLECTVEGTSNPNLYWYRQAAGRGLQLLFYSVGIGQISSEVPQNLSASRPQDRQFILSSKKLLLSDSGFYLCGLTLSRLVTEAFFGQGTRLTVV.

This clone showed up just once. The chain uses TRBV5-1 and TRBJ1-3, with 7 nucleotides matching TRBD1. Germline loops: CDR1 SGHRS, CDR2 YFSETQ. J gave up 3 bases and V 0 bases, and 3 bases lay outside the gene matches. The CDR3 totals 15 residues. The CDR3, as DNA: TGCGCCAGCAGCTTGGGACAGGGCGGTGGAAACACCATATATTTT. This translates into CASSLGQGGGNTIYF.

The J gene is TRBJ1-2, the V gene TRBV4-1; D gene unclear. CDR1 is MGHRA and CDR2 is YSYEKL in the germline V gene. CDR3 length: 14 residues. Deletions cut 6 bases from V and 2 bases from J, with 13 bases between. The CDR3 region has the DNA TGCGCCAGCAGTCTTGGGCAGACGAACTATGGCTACACCTTC. Translating gives CASSLGQTNYGYTF.

This clone was observed a handful of times. The chain joins TRBV6-6 to TRBJ2-1; 10 bases map to TRBD2. V lost 5 bases and J lost 5; bases outside the gene matches: 12. Germline lookup yields CDR1 MNHNY and CDR2 SVGAGI (reference sequence). The CDR3 has 17 amino acids. The CDR3 nucleotides read TGTGCCAGCAGTCGCGTTTATTGGCTAGCGGGAGACAATGAGCAGTTCTTC. Translation: CASSRVYWLAGDNEQFF.

V is TRBV4-1 and J is TRBJ1-4; 7 bases line up with TRBD1. Trimming cost V 4 bases and J 8 bases; bases outside gene matches: 13. The germline V gene has CDR1 MGHRA and CDR2 YSYEKL. The length of the CDR3 is 16 residues. CDR3 sequence reads: CASSPRAGQGGEKLFF. The CDR3 DNA reads as TGCGCCAGCAGCCCAAGGGCTGGGCAGGGGGGAGAAAAACTGTTTTTT.

This clone showed up just once. The V gene is TRBV19, the J gene TRBJ2-2; TRBD2 might be the D (6 bases). The CDR3 runs 17 residues. Per the germline V gene, CDR1 is LNHDA and CDR2 is SQIVND (reference sequence). Trimming removed 1 base from V and 3 bases from J, with 15 bases in between. CDR3 sequence (DNA): TGTGCCAGTAGTATAGTGCGGGAATCGGTGTACACCGGGGAGCTGTTTTTT. It codes for CASSIVRESVYTGELFF.

The J gene is TRBJ1-4, the V gene TRBV19; the D gene is possibly TRBD1 (5 bases). V was trimmed by 6 bases and J by 8 bases, leaving 19 bases between them. CDR3 size: 15 residues. The germline CDR1 and CDR2 sequences are LNHDA and SQIVND (reference sequence). The CDR3 DNA follows: TGTGCCAGTAGCTCCTTCGGGGGAGGTAACGAAAAACTGTTTTTT. Translating it yields CASSSFGGGNEKLFF.

The J gene is TRBJ1-1, the V gene TRBV7-9; a weak D match, TRBD1 (5 bases). There are 13 residues in the CDR3. Trimming left V 5 bases short and J 6 bases short, with 13 bases between. Germline CDR1 SEHNR, CDR2 FQNEAQ (reference sequence). The chain's CDR3 is CASSAPGGAEAFF. DNA for the CDR3: TGTGCCAGCAGCGCACCGGGGGGGGCTGAAGCTTTCTTT.

The gene calls are TRBV14 and TRBJ1-4, with 7 bases matching TRBD1. CDR3 length: 14 amino acids. The V segment lost 4 bases and the J segment 5 bases; nucleotides outside the gene matches: 4. Per germline, CDR1 SGHDN and CDR2 FVKESK. For the CDR3, the DNA is TGTGCCAGCAGCCCCCGACAGGGAAATGAAAAACTGTTTTTT. Protein product: CASSPRQGNEKLFF.

The chain combines TRBV2 with TRBJ1-5; D gene unclear. This CDR3 is built from 18 residues. The germline V and J ends were trimmed by 2 bases and 4 bases, with 21 bases remaining between them. Germline V gene data show CDR1 as SNHLY and CDR2 as FYNNEI. The CDR3 sequence: CASSERSADYFGNQPQHF. Written as DNA, the CDR3 is TGTGCCAGCAGTGAACGTTCGGCAGACTACTTCGGGAATCAGCCCCAGCATTTT.

This clone has just one count. CDR3 protein: CAIRTLQGPEGEAFF. Here the CDR3 DNA reads TGTGCCATCAGAACCCTACAGGGCCCCGAGGGTGAAGCTTTCTTT. This chain uses TRBV10-3 with TRBJ1-1; D possibly corresponds to TRBD1 (6 bases). CDR1 and CDR2 (germline): ENHRY, SYGVKD. The V end was cut by 6 bases, the J end by 7 bases, with 21 bases between. This CDR3 is 15 amino acids long.

The chain couples TRBV5-6 to TRBJ2-7, with D maybe TRBD1 (6 bases). Per germline, CDR1 SGHDT and CDR2 YYEEEE. Trimming left V 2 bases short and J 2 bases short, with 8 bases between. The CDR3 contains 13 residues. DNA for the CDR3: TGTGCCAGCAGCTTCTGGACAGCCTACGAGCAGTACTTC. It specifies CASSFWTAYEQYF.

The V gene is TRBV4-1, the J gene TRBJ1-1; tentative D call: TRBD1 (5 bases). Germline loops: CDR1 MGHRA, CDR2 YSYEKL. The CDR3 is made up of 19 amino acids. Deletions cut 1 base from V and 0 bases from J, with 21 bases between. This chain's CDR3 is CASSQGWGVDGHLNTEAFF. The CDR3, as DNA: TGCGCCAGCAGCCAAGGGTGGGGGGTGGACGGACACCTGAACACTGAAGCTTTCTTT.

V gene TRBV28 combines with J gene TRBJ2-7, with D perhaps TRBD2 (5 bases). Germline V gene lookup returns CDR1 MDHEN and CDR2 SYDVKM. The CDR3 is 15 amino acids. The V and J ends lost 3 bases and 7 bases respectively, with 19 bases between them. CDR3 sequence: CASSFPPAYWREQYF. The CDR3 DNA reads as TGTGCCAGCAGTTTTCCGCCGGCGTACTGGAGGGAGCAGTACTTC.

The CDR3 reads CASSLRSGTYNEQFF. As DNA, the CDR3 is TGTGCCAGCAGCCTCCGTAGCGGAACCTACAATGAGCAGTTCTTC. V gene TRBV9 combines with J gene TRBJ2-1; possible D gene TRBD2, 6 bases. Trimming took off 4 bases at V and 2 bases at J, with 13 bases between the two ends. Germline V CDR1 and CDR2: SGDLS, YYNGEE. CDR3 length equals 15 residues.

This clone was observed once. The rearrangement uses TRBV5-6 and TRBJ1-5, with D perhaps matching TRBD1 (6 bases). V was trimmed by 2 bases and J by 0 bases, leaving 15 bases between them. Germline values: CDR1 SGHDT, CDR2 YYEEEE. The CDR3 sequence is 17 residues long. The CDR3 here is CASSFRQAQYSNQPQHF. DNA for the CDR3: TGTGCCAGCAGCTTCAGACAGGCGCAATATAGCAATCAGCCCCAGCATTTT.

This chain uses TRBV6-5 with TRBJ1-1; 7 bases line up with TRBD1. Trimming took 3 bases from V and 4 from J; bases not matched to a gene: 5. The CDR3 is made up of 14 amino acids. Germline CDR1 and CDR2: MNHEY and SVGAGI. The CDR3, as DNA: TGTGCCAGCAGTTATCCTACAGGGGCCACTGAAGCTTTCTTT. Translating it yields CASSYPTGATEAFF.

The J gene is TRBJ2-7, the V gene TRBV3-1 (or the pseudogene TRBV3-2); 7 nucleotides align to TRBD2. Germline CDR1 reads LGHDT; CDR2 reads YNNKEL (reference sequence). Trimming removed 0 bases from V and 5 bases from J; junction bases left unmatched: 7. The CDR3 runs to 15 residues. The DNA for the CDR3 is TGTGCCAGCAGCCAAGAGGGAGGGCCGAGGAACGAGCAGTACTTC. Translating gives CASSQEGGPRNEQYF.

J is TRBJ1-1 and V is TRBV19; D is uncertain. Germline V gives CDR1 LNHDA, CDR2 SQIVND (reference sequence). The CDR3 is 14 amino acids. Trimming took off 4 bases at V and 3 bases at J, with 12 bases between the two ends. The CDR3 nucleotides are TGTGCCAGTAGTAAAGACGGTGAGGACACTGAAGCTTTCTTT. It translates to CASSKDGEDTEAFF.

This clone occurred a few times. The chain couples TRBV18 to TRBJ1-1, with 7 bases lining up with TRBD1. V lost 3 bases and J lost 11; bases outside the gene matches: 15. The germline gives CDR1 KGHSH, CDR2 LQKENI. This CDR3 region has 15 residues. CDR3 region: CASSPEDRPYAAAFF. DNA of the CDR3: TGTGCCAGCTCACCCGAGGACAGGCCTTACGCGGCGGCTTTCTTT.

The chain couples TRBV2 to TRBJ1-1, with D possibly being TRBD1 (5 bases). There are 12 residues in the CDR3. Germline V gives CDR1 SNHLY, CDR2 FYNNEI. Deletions cut 5 bases from V and 6 bases from J, with 10 bases between. The CDR3 sequence: CASSSGGAEAFF. Written as DNA, the CDR3 is TGTGCCAGCAGTTCCGGGGGGGCTGAAGCTTTCTTT.

This clone was seen only a few times. The rearrangement links TRBV27 to TRBJ1-4, with D uncertain. CDR3 length equals 15 residues. V was shortened by 4 bases and J by 6 bases, with 15 bases between the two germline ends. Germline values: CDR1 MNHEY, CDR2 SMNVEV (reference sequence). In nucleotides, the CDR3 is TGTGCCAGCAGTTATACCCCCGGCGGATATGAAAAACTGTTTTTT. Translating gives CASSYTPGGYEKLFF.